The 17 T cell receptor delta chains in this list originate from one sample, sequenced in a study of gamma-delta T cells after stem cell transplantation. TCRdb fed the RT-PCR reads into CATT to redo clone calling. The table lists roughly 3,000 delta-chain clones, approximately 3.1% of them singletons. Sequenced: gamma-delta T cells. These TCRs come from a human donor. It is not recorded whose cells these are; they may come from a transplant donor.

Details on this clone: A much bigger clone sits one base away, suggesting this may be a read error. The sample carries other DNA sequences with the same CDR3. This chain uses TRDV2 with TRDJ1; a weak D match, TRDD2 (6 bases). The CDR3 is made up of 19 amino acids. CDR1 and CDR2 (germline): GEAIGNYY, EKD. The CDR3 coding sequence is TGTGCCTGTGACACCGGAGAGCTCCTACTGGACGATCCCGATAAAGGACTCATCTTC. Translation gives CACDTGELLLDDPDKGLIF.

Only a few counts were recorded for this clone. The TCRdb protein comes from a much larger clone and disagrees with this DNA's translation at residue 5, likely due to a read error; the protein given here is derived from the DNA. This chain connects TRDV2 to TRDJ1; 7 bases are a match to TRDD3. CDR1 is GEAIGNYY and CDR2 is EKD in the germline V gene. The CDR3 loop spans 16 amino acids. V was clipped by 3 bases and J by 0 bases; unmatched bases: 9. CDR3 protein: CACDWLGVSYTDKLIF. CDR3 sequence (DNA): TGTGCCTGTGACTGGCTGGGGGTTTCGTACACCGATAAACTCATCTTT.

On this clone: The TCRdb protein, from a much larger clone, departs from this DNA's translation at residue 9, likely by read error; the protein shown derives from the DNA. The CDR3 region has the DNA TGTGCCTGTGACACCGTAGCAACTGAGGACCCGTACACCGATAAACTCATCTTT. The encoded protein is CACDTVATEDPYTDKLIF. The chain recombines TRDV2 with TRDJ1; no firm D call. The CDR3 runs to 18 residues. With 0 bases removed from V and 0 bases from J, the gap between germline ends came to 19 bases. Germline V lookup: CDR1 GEAIGNYY, CDR2 EKD.

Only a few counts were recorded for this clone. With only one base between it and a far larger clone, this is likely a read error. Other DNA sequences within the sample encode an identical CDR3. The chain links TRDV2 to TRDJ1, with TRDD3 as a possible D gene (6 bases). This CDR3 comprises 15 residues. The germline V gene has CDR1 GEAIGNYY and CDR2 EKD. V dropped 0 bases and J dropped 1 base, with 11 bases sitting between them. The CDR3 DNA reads TGTGCCTGTGACACCCTACTGGGCGGCACCGATAAACTCATCTTT. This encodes CACDTLLGGTDKLIF.

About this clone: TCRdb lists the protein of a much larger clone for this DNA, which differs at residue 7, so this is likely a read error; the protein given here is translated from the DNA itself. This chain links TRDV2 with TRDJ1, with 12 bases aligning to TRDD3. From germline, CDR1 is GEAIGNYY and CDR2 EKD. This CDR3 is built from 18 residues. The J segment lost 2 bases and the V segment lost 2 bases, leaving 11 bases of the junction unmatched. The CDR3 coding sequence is TGTGCCTGTGACATTCTCGCTGGGGGATACGGTCGGACCGATAAACTCATCTTT. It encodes CACDILAGGYGRTDKLIF.

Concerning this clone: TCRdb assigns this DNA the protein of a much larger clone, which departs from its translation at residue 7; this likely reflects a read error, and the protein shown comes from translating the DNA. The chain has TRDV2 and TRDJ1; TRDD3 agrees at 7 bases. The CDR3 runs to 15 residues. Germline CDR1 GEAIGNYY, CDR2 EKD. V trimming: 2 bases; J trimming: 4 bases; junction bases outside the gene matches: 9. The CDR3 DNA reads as TGTGCCTGTGACAATATGGAGGATACGAGCGATAAACTCATCTTT. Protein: CACDNMEDTSDKLIF.

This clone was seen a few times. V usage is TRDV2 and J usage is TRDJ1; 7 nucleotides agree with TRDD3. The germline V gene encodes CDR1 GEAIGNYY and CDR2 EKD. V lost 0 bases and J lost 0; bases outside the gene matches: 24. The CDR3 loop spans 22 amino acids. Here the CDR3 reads CACDTVGGGPYLSTVYTDKLIF. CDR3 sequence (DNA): TGTGCCTGTGACACCGTAGGTGGGGGACCTTACCTAAGTACCGTATACACCGATAAACTCATCTTT.

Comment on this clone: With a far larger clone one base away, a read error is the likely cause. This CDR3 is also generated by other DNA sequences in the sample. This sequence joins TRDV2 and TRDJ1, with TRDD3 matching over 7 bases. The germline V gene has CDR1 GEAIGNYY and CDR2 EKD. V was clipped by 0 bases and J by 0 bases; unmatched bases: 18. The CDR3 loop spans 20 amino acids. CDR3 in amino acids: CACDTVSVGGYGLYTDKLIF. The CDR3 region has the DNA TGTGCCTGTGACACCGTGTCTGTTGGTGGATACGGTCTGTACACCGATAAACTCATCTTT.

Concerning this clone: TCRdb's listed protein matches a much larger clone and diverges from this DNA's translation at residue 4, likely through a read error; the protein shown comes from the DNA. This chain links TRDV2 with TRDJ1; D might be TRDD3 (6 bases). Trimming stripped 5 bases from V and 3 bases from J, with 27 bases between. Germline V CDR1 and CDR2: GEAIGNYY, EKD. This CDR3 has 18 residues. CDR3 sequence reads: CACGEITGIEPYADKLIF. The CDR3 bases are TGTGCCTGTGGCGAAATTACTGGGATTGAGCCCTACGCCGATAAACTCATCTTT.

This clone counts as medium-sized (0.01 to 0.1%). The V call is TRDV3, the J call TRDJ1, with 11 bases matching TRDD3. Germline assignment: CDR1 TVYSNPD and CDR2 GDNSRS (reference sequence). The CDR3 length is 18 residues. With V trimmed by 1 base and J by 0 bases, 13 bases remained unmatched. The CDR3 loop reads CAFKGWAGGYSDTDKLIF. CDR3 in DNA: TGTGCCTTTAAGGGATGGGCTGGGGGATACAGCGACACCGATAAACTCATCTTT.

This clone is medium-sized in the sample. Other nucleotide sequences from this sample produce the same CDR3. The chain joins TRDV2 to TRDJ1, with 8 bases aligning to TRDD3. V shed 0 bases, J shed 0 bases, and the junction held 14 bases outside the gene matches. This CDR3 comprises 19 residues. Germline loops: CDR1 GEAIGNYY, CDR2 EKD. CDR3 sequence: CACDTVWGTTGSYTDKLIF. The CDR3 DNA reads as TGTGCCTGTGACACCGTCTGGGGGACCACCGGTTCCTACACCGATAAACTCATCTTT.

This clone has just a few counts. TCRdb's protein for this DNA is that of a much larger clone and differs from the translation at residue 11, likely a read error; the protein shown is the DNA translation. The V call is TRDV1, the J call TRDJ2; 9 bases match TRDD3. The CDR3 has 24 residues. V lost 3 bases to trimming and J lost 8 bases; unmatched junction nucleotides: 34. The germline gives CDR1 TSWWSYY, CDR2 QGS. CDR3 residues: CALGDPCLRTEVWGICPGRAQLFF. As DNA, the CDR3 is TGTGCTCTTGGGGACCCCTGCCTTCGGACGGAGGTCTGGGGGATTTGCCCGGGACGCGCACAACTCTTCTTT.

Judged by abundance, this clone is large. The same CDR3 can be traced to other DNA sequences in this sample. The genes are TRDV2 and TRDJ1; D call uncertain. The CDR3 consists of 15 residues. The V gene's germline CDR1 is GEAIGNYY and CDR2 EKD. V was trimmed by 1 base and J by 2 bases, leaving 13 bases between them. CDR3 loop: CACDTITVPTDKLIF. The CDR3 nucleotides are TGTGCCTGTGACACTATAACTGTACCAACCGATAAACTCATCTTT.

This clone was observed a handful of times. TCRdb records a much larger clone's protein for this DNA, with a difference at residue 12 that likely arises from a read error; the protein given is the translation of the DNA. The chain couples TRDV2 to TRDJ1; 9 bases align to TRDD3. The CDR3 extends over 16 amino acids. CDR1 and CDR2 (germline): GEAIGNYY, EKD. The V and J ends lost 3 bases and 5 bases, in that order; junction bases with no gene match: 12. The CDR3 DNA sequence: TGTGCCTGTGACTCTCTGTCAACTGGGGGACTGGATAAACTCATCTTT. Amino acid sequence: CACDSLSTGGLDKLIF.

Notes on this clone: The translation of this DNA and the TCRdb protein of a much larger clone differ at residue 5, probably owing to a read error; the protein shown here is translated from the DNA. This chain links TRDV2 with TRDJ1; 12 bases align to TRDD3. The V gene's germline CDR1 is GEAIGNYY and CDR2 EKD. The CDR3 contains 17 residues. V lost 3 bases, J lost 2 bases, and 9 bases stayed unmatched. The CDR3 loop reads CACDPLGDTGYTDKLIF. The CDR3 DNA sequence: TGTGCCTGTGACCCACTGGGGGATACTGGTTATACCGATAAACTCATCTTT.

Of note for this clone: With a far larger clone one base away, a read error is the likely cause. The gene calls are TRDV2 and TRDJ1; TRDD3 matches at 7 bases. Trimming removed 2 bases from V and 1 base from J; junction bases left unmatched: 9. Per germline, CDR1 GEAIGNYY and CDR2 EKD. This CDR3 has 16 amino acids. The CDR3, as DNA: TGTGCCTGTGACATGGTGGGGGACAAATGCACCGATAAACTCATCTTT. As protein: CACDMVGDKCTDKLIF.

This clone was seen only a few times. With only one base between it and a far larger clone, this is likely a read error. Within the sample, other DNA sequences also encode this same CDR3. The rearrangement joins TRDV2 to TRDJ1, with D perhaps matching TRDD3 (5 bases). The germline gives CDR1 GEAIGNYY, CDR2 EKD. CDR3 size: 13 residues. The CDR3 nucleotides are TGCGCCTGTGACACGATTGGGGCCGATAAACTCATCTTT. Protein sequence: CACDTIGADKLIF.